A single sample is the source of the 5 T cell receptor beta chains below, sequenced in a study of memory CD4+ T cells and cytomegalovirus serostatus. The sort gate was single viable CD3+CD4+CD8-CD45RO+ cells for memory CD4+ T cells. The data were produced by immunoSEQ multiplex PCR, yet TCRdb's version contains in-frame clones alone and is incomplete. Here the sample spans more than 45,000 clones, around 78% being singletons. Sequenced input: memory CD4+ T cells from blood. The receptors come from an adult in good health and CMV-seronegative.

The V gene is TRBV28, the J gene TRBJ1-2; D might be TRBD1 (6 bases). V was clipped by 6 bases and J by 3 bases, with 11 bases between them. CDR1 and CDR2 from the germline V gene are MDHEN and SYDVKM. The CDR3 is 13 residues long. The CDR3 is CASRKGGYYGYTF. The CDR3 bases are TGTGCCAGCAGGAAGGGGGGATACTATGGCTACACCTTC.

This sequence joins TRBV5-6 and TRBJ2-4; D is ambiguous. Deletions cut 4 bases from V and 1 base from J, with 12 bases between. Per germline, CDR1 SGHDT and CDR2 YYEEEE. The CDR3 covers 15 residues. The CDR3 here is CASSPGPGAKNIQYF. The CDR3 bases are TGTGCCAGCAGCCCTGGGCCCGGGGCCAAAAACATTCAGTACTTC.

This clone was seen just once. The rearrangement uses TRBV28 and TRBJ1-2; 7 bases are shared with TRBD1. There are 13 residues in the CDR3. V gave up 5 bases and J gave up 7 bases; unmatched junction bases: 7. CDR1 is MDHEN, CDR2 SYDVKM, per germline. The CDR3 here is CASSRYRGSGYTF. In DNA form, the CDR3 reads TGTGCCAGCAGTAGATACAGGGGTTCTGGCTACACCTTC.

The chain employs TRBV7-2 and TRBJ1-2; D perhaps matches TRBD1 (5 bases). The ends were cut back, 1 base at V and 4 bases at J, with 10 bases in the middle. Germline V lookup: CDR1 SGHTA, CDR2 FQGNSA. The CDR3 has 14 residues. CDR3 nucleotides: TGTGCCAGCAGCTTAGGGGGGATCTCCTATGGCTACACCTTC. Its protein product is CASSLGGISYGYTF. The whole variable domain, filled in from reference TRBV7-2 and TRBJ1-2, reads GAGVSQSPSNKVTEKGKDVELRCDPISGHTALYWYRQSLGQGLEFLIYFQGNSAPDKSGLPSDRFSAERTGGSVSTLTIQRTQQEDSAVYLCASSLGGISYGYTFGSGTRLTVV.

This clone was observed a handful of times. This sample includes further DNA sequences coding for the same CDR3. The chain employs TRBV28 and TRBJ1-5, with D possibly matching TRBD1 (6 bases). Germline V gene sequence: CDR1 MDHEN, CDR2 SYDVKM. Trimming shortened V by 3 bases and J by 2 bases, and 11 bases separated the two germline ends. The CDR3 runs 15 residues. The CDR3 sequence is CASSLTGARNQPQHF. DNA for the CDR3: TGTGCCAGCAGTTTGACAGGTGCCCGCAATCAGCCCCAGCATTTT.